This entry is about one T cell receptor (beta chain). This record belongs to a study of CD8 T cells in Susac syndrome. CD8+ and CD4+ T cells from blood underwent TCR beta sequencing, which was carried out in a high-throughput format. Negative magnetic isolation gave CD8+ and CD4+ cells; FACS enriched CD8+ TEMRA. Between the trimmed V and J ends, which lost 2 bases and 10 bases, there was a span of 12 bases. Germline assignment: CDR1 SGHRS and CDR2 YFSETQ. The CDR3 totals 12 residues. The authors reverse transcribed about 0.5 to 1 ug RNA with random hexamers. MiXCR, run by TCRdb on the immunoSEQ multiplex PCR reads, gives a single entry per CDR3 protein. The sample lists some 200,000 distinct CDR3 sequences, nearly 97% occurring once.

What was sequenced was CD4+ T cells from PBMCs. The chain is built from TRBV5-1 and TRBJ1-2, with no clear D. This receptor was taken from a human donor with multiple sclerosis. CDR3 nucleotides: TGCGCCAGCAGCTTCTCTAATTCGCCCTACACCTTC. Amino acid sequence: CASSFSNSPYTF.